Listed below are T cell receptor beta chains from one sample, sequenced in a study of PD-1 blockade in classical Hodgkin lymphoma. TCRdb keeps only in-frame clones here, not all; method: immunoSEQ multiplex PCR. The table records roughly 97,000 clones, approximately 88% of them present only once. Sequenced here: peripheral blood mononuclear cells (PBMCs), sampled at baseline. The receptors were sampled from a human donor with classical Hodgkin lymphoma. The CDR3 runs from the conserved cysteine through the conserved F or W. The D gene is left open where the match is weak. The listing skips clone size in some rows; elsewhere it reads once, few, many or a size class.

abundance	v_gene	len	j_gene	d_gene	CDR3aa	CDR3nt
-	TRBV11-3	13	TRBJ2-2	-	CASSGTSTGELFF	TGTGCCAGCAGCGGAACATCCACCGGGGAGCTGTTTTTT
-	TRBV7-6	15	TRBJ2-5	-	CASSLGSRNKETQYF	TGTGCCAGCAGCTTAGGAAGCAGGAACAAAGAGACCCAGTACTTC
once	TRBV9	14	TRBJ1-1	-	CASSVAGMNTEAFF	TGTGCCAGCAGCGTCGCTGGGATGAACACTGAAGCTTTCTTT
-	TRBV4-2	13	TRBJ1-2	-	CASRSTQSPGYTF	TGTGCCAGCAGATCGACGCAGTCTCCCGGCTACACCTTC
-	TRBV27	12	TRBJ2-5	-	CASRSPGETQYF	TGTGCCAGCAGATCCCCTGGAGAGACCCAGTACTTC
once	TRBV10-3	13	TRBJ1-5	-	CAIGDTQGQPQHF	TGTGCCATCGGAGACACCCAGGGGCAGCCCCAGCATTTT
-	TRBV15	17	TRBJ2-7	TRBD2	CATSRRVGGPYNDEQYF	TGTGCCACCAGCAGGAGGGTGGGAGGGCCTTACAACGACGAGCAGTACTTC
once	TRBV7-8	14	TRBJ1-1	-	CASSLTPGDTEAFF	TGTGCCAGCAGCTTGACCCCGGGGGACACTGAAGCTTTCTTT
-	TRBV5-1	14	TRBJ2-7	TRBD1	CASNRGQGAYEQYF	TGCGCCAGCAACCGGGGACAGGGCGCCTACGAGCAGTACTTC
-	TRBV28	15	TRBJ2-3	-	CASRGQVGSTDTQYF	TGTGCCAGCAGGGGTCAGGTGGGGAGCACAGATACGCAGTATTTT
-	TRBV5-6	14	TRBJ2-7	TRBD1	CASSPVGQGQSQYF	TGTGCCAGCAGCCCCGTGGGACAGGGCCAATCTCAGTACTTC
-	TRBV29-1	12	TRBJ2-1	-	CSVGSGDNEQFF	TGCAGCGTGGGTAGCGGAGACAATGAGCAGTTCTTC
-	TRBV7-9	12	TRBJ2-3	-	CASSEGGDTQYF	TGTGCCAGCAGCGAGGGGGGAGATACGCAGTATTTT
-	TRBV5-1	15	TRBJ2-1	-	CASSLIGIGINEQFF	TGCGCCAGCAGCTTGATAGGGATTGGGATCAATGAGCAGTTCTTC
-	TRBV28	16	TRBJ1-5	-	CASRRGLQRGNQPQHF	TGTGCCAGCAGAAGAGGACTCCAACGGGGCAATCAGCCCCAGCATTTT